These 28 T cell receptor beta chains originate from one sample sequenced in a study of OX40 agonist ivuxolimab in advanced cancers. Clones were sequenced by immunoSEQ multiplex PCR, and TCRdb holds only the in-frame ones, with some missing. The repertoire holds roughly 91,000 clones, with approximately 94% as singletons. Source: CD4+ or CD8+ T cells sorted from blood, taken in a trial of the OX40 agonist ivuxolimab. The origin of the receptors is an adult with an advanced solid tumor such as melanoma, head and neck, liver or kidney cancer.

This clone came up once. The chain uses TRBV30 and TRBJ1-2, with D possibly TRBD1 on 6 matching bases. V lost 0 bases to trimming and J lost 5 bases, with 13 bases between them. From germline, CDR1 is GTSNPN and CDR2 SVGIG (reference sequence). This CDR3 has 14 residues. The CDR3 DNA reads TGTGCCTGGAGTGTGGTCAGGGGTTCATATGGCTACACCTTC. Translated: CAWSVVRGSYGYTF.

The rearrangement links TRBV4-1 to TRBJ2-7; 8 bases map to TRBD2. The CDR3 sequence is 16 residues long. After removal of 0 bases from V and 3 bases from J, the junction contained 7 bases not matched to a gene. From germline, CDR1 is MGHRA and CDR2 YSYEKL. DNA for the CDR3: TGCGCCAGCAGCCAAGATCCGGCTAGCGGGTACTACGAGCAGTACTTC. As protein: CASSQDPASGYYEQYF.

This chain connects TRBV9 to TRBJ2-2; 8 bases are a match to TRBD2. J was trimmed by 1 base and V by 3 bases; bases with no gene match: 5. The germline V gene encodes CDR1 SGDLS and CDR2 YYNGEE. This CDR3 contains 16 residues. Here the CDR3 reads CASSAPRGENTGELFF. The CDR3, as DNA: TGTGCCAGCAGCGCCCCGCGGGGGGAGAACACCGGGGAGCTGTTTTTT.

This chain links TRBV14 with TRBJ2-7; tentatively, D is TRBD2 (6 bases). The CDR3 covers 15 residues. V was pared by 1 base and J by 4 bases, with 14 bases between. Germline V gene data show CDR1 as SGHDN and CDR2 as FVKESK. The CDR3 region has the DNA TGTGCCAGCAGCCAAGTTCACGGGAGCTCTTACGAGCAGTACTTC. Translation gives CASSQVHGSSYEQYF.

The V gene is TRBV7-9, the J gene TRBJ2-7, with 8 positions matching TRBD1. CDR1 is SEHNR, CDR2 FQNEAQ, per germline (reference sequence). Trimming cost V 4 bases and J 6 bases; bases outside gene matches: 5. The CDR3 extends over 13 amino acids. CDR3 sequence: CASSWGQAAEQYF. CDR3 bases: TGTGCCAGCAGCTGGGGACAGGCGGCCGAGCAGTACTTC.

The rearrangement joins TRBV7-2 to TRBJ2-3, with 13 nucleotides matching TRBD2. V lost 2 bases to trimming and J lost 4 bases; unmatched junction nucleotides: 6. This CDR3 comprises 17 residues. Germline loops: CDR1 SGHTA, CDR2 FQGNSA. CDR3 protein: CASSLLGLAGEADTQYF. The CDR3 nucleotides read TGTGCCAGCAGCTTACTCGGACTAGCGGGAGAAGCAGATACGCAGTATTTT.

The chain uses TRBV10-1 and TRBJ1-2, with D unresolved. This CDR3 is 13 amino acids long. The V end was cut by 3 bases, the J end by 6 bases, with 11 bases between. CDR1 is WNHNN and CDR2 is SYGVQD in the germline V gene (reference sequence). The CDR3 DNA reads TGCGCCAGCAGTGATGTCCTAGGTGATGGCTACACCTTC. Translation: CASSDVLGDGYTF.

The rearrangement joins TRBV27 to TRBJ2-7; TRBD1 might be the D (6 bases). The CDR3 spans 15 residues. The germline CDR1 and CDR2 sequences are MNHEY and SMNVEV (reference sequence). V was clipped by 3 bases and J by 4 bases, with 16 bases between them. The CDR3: CASSFHREGTYEQYF. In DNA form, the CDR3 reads TGTGCCAGCAGTTTTCACAGGGAAGGAACTTACGAGCAGTACTTC.

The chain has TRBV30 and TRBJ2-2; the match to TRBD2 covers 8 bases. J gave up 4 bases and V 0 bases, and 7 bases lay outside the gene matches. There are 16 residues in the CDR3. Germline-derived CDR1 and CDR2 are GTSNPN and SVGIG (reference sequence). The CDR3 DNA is TGTGCCTGGAGTGTACTGAATAGCGGGGTCACCGGGGAGCTGTTTTTT. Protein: CAWSVLNSGVTGELFF.

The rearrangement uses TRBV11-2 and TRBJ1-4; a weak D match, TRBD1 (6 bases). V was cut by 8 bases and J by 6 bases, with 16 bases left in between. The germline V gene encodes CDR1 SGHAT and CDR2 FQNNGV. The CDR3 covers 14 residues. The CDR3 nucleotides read TGTGCCAGCCGGCCTTCTGGGGGGCATGAAAAACTGTTTTTT. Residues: CASRPSGGHEKLFF.

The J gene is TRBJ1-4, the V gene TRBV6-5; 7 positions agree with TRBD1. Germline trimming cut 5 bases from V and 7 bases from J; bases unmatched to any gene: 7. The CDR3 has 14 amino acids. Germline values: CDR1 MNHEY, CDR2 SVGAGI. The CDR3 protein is CASSLDNRGEKLFF. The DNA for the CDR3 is TGTGCCAGCAGTCTTGACAACAGGGGTGAAAAACTGTTTTTT.

The CDR3 is CASRWDRGTRMGSTEAFF. DNA of the CDR3: TGTGCCAGCAGGTGGGACAGGGGGACAAGGATGGGTAGCACTGAAGCTTTCTTT. This chain links TRBV28 with TRBJ1-1, with 11 positions matching TRBD1. The germline V gene has CDR1 MDHEN and CDR2 SYDVKM. The J segment lost 4 bases and the V segment lost 6 bases, leaving 16 bases of the junction unmatched. The CDR3 totals 18 residues.

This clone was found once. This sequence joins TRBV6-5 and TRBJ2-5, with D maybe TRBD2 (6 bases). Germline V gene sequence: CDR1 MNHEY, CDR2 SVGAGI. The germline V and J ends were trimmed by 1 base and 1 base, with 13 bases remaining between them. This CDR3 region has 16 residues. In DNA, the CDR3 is TGTGCCAGCAGTTACTACCTCGGGGGACTCCAAGAGACCCAGTACTTC. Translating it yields CASSYYLGGLQETQYF.

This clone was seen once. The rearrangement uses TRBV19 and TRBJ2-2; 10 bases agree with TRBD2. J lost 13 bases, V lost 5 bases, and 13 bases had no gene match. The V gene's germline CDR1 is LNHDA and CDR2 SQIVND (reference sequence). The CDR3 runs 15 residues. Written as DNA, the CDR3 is TGTGCCAGTAGTCCCTATCGGGCTAGCGGGAGTTGGCTGTTTTTT. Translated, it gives CASSPYRASGSWLFF.

The CDR3 sequence: CASSIDFFSYNEQFF. The CDR3 DNA follows: TGTGCCAGTAGTATAGATTTCTTCTCCTACAATGAGCAGTTCTTC. The genes are TRBV19 and TRBJ2-1; D remains unclear. The CDR3 sequence is 15 residues long. CDR1 is LNHDA, CDR2 SQIVND, per germline (reference sequence). V was cut by 0 bases and J by 0 bases, with 6 bases left in between.

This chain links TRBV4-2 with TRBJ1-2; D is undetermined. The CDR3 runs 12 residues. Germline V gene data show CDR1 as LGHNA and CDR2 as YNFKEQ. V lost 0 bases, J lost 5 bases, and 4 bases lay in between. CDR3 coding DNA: TGTGCCAGCAGCCAAGATCTTTATGGCTACACCTTC. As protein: CASSQDLYGYTF.

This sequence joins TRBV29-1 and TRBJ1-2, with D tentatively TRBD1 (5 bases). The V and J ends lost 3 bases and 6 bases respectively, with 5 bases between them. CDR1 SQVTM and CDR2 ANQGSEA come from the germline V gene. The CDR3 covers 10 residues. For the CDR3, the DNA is TGCAGCGTTGACAGGGATGGCTACACCTTC. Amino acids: CSVDRDGYTF.

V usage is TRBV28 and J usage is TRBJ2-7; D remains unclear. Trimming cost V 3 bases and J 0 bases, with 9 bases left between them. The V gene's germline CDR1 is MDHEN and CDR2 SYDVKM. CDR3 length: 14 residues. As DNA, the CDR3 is TGTGCCAGCAGTTTCACCCAGAGCTCCTACGAGCAGTACTTC. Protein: CASSFTQSSYEQYF.

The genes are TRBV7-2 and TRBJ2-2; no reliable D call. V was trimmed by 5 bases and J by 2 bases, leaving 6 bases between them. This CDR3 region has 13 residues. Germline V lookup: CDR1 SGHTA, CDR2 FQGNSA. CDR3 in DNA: TGTGCCAGCAGCAACGACAACACCGGGGAGCTGTTTTTT. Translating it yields CASSNDNTGELFF.

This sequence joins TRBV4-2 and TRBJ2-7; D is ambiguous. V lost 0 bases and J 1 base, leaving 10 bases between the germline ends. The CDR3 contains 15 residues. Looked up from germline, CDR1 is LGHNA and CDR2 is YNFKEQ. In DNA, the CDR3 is TGTGCCAGCAGCCAAGAAGGTGTGCCTTCCTACGAGCAGTACTTC. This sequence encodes CASSQEGVPSYEQYF.

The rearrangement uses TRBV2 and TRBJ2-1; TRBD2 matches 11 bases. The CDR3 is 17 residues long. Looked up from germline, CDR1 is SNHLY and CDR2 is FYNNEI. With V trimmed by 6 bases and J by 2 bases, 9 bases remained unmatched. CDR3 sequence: CASSFLAGGSTYNEQFF. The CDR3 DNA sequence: TGTGCCAGCAGCTTTCTAGCGGGAGGCAGTACCTACAATGAGCAGTTCTTC.

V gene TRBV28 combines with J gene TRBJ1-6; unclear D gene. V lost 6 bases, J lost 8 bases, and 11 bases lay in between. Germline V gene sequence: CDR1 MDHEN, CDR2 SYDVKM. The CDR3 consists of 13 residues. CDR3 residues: CASSQVSDSPLHF. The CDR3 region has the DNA TGTGCCAGCAGCCAGGTTTCCGATTCACCCCTCCACTTT.

The CDR3 loop is CASSLTGGQGVSNEQFF. CDR3 nucleotides: TGTGCCAGCAGCTTAACAGGGGGACAGGGAGTGTCGAATGAGCAGTTCTTC. The V and J genes are TRBV7-3 and TRBJ2-1, with 9 bases fitting TRBD1. This CDR3 contains 17 residues. The germline V gene encodes CDR1 SGHTA and CDR2 FQGTGA. Germline trimming cut 0 bases from V and 7 bases from J; bases unmatched to any gene: 10.

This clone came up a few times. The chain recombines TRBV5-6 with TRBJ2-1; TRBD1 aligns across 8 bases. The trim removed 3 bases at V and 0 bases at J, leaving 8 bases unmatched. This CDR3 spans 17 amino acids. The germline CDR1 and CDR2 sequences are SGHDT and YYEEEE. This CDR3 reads CASSWAGQVSSYNEQFF. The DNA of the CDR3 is TGTGCCAGCAGCTGGGCGGGACAGGTGAGCTCCTACAATGAGCAGTTCTTC.

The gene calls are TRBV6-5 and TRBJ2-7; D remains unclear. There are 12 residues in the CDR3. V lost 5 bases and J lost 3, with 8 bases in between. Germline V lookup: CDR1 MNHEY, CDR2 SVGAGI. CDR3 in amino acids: CASSEGGYEQYF. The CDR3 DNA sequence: TGTGCCAGCAGTGAAGGTGGCTACGAGCAGTACTTC.

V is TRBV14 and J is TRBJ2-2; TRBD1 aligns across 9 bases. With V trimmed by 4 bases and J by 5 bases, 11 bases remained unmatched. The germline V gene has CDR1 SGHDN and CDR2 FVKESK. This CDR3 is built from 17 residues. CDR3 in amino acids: CASSRLETGTGTGELFF. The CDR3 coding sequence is TGTGCCAGCAGCCGACTGGAAACCGGGACAGGGACCGGGGAGCTGTTTTTT.

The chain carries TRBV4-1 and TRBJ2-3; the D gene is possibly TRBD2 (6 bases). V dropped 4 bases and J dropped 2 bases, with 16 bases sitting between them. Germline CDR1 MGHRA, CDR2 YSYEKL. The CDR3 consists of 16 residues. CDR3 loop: CASSPEPGLYTDTQYF. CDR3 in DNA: TGCGCCAGCAGCCCCGAACCGGGACTTTACACAGATACGCAGTATTTT.

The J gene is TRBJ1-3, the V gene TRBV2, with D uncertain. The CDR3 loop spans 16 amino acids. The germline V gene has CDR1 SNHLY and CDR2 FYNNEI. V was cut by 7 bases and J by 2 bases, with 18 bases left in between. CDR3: CASTRGPLDPGNTIYF. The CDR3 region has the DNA TGTGCCAGCACCCGAGGGCCATTAGATCCTGGAAACACCATATATTTT.